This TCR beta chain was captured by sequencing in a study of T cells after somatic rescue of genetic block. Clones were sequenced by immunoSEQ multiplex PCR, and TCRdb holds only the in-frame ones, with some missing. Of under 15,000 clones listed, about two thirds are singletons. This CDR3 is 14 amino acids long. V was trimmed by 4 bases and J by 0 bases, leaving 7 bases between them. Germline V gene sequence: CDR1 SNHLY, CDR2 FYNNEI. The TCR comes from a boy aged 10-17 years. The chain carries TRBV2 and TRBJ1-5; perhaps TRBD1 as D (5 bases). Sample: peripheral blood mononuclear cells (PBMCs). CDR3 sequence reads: CASSVRDSNQPQHF. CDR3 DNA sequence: TGTGCCAGCAGTGTCAGGGATAGCAATCAGCCCCAGCATTTT. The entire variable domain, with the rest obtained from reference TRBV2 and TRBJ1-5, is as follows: EPEVTQTPSHQVTQMGQEVILRCVPISNHLYFYWYRQILGQKVEFLVSFYNNEISEKSEIFDDQFSVERPDGSNFTLKIRSTKLEDSAMYFCASSVRDSNQPQHFGDGTRLSIL.